This T cell receptor (beta chain) emerged from a study of CD4 T cells in relation to SARS-CoV-2 and coronaviruses. Germline V gene lookup returns CDR1 SGHDN and CDR2 FVKESK. This CDR3 is 14 amino acids long. The junction had 7 bases not matched to a gene; V was cut back by 2 bases and J by 8 bases. About this clone itself: Its cognate antigen is unknown.

Naive and memory CD4+ T cells were cultured with CEF, then survey-sequenced. Measured with immunoSEQ multiplex PCR; TCRdb has only the in-frame clones, and not every one. The data contain 41,000 or so clones, more than 65% of them singletons. Naive or memory CD4+ cells were cultured 1:1 with T cell-depleted PBMCs plus CEF. The rearrangement joins TRBV14 to TRBJ1-2, with 8 nucleotides matching TRBD1. The source material was naive CD4+ T cells from PBMCs, cultured in vitro. Subset described: naive CD4+ T cells isolated by negative enrichment. This clonotype was sampled from an adult with COVID-19. DNA for the CDR3: TGTGCCAGCAGCCAAAAATACAGGGGGACCGGCTACACCTTC. This encodes CASSQKYRGTGYTF.